The clone carrying this T cell receptor (beta chain) was seen only a few times. The TCR beta CDR3 regions underwent amplification using RNA transcripts as the source. First-round RT-PCR targeting the TCR CDR3 was performed with the HTBI primer set. In TCRdb, the multiplex PCR reads were re-called with MiXCR into one record per CDR3 protein. The profile shows hundreds of thousands of distinct CDR3 sequences, 30% to 40% of them singletons. The authors deemed Graves' hyperthyroidism stable absent ophthalmopathy progression within 18 months. Newly diagnosed hyperthyroidism patients aged 18 to 65 years had disease lasting under 2 months. V lost 3 bases and J lost 7, with 12 bases in between. CDR1 is SGHTA, CDR2 FQGNSA, per germline. This CDR3 region has 13 residues. This specimen comes from a study of T cells in Graves' hyperthyroidism and ophthalmopathy. Study-wide background: Blood from the periphery was taken at initial diagnosis, before any treatment.

This TCR came from a woman in her thirties or forties with Graves' hyperthyroidism. The sample comprised blood. The chain is built from TRBV7-2 and TRBJ1-1; maybe TRBD1 (5 bases). This CDR3 is CASSLQGPNEAFF. In nucleotides, the CDR3 is TGTGCCAGCAGCTTGCAGGGTCCCAATGAAGCTTTCTTT.